These 29 T cell receptor beta chains originate from one sample sequenced in a study of blood T cell repertoires in COVID-19. This table comes from immunoSEQ multiplex PCR, and its TCRdb copy is limited to in-frame clones, with some not included. Of approximately 300,000 clones in the sample, roughly 90% were seen once. The sequenced sample was peripheral blood. The receptors stem from a young man who had recovered from COVID-19.

The chain has TRBV19 and TRBJ1-2; TRBD1 might be the D (5 bases). The CDR3 sequence is 12 residues long. V lost 3 bases and J lost 6, with 8 bases in between. CDR1 and CDR2 (germline): LNHDA, SQIVND (reference sequence). The CDR3 spells CASSIIGDGYTF. The DNA for the CDR3 is TGTGCCAGTAGTATCATAGGGGATGGCTACACCTTC.

The chain links TRBV10-1 to TRBJ2-1, with 9 bases identical to TRBD2. Trimming removed 1 base from V and 0 bases from J; junction bases left unmatched: 4. The CDR3 has 17 residues. The germline CDR1 and CDR2 sequences are WNHNN and SYGVQD (reference sequence). The CDR3 DNA follows: TGCGCCAGCAGTGAGTATCGCGGGAGGGACTCCTACAATGAGCAGTTCTTC. The encoded protein is CASSEYRGRDSYNEQFF.

V and J are TRBV19 and TRBJ2-1; 8 bases match TRBD2. The length of the CDR3 is 16 residues. CDR1 LNHDA and CDR2 SQIVND come from the germline V gene (reference sequence). Trimming cost V 2 bases and J 6 bases; bases outside gene matches: 9. CDR3 in amino acids: CASSIKSGTRGNEQFF. As DNA, the CDR3 is TGTGCCAGTAGTATAAAATCTGGGACTAGAGGCAATGAGCAGTTCTTC.

This clone was seen once. As DNA, the CDR3 is TGCAGCGTTGAGGACAAAACAAAGCAGTTCTTC. This codes for CSVEDKTKQFF. J is TRBJ2-1 and V is TRBV29-1; weak D call: TRBD1 (5 bases). The CDR3 contains 11 residues. Germline-derived CDR1 and CDR2 are SQVTM and ANQGSEA. Trimming left V 3 bases short and J 11 bases short, with 11 bases between.

This clone was recorded once. The genes are TRBV9 and TRBJ1-1; D is undetermined. V was trimmed by 1 base and J by 0 bases, leaving 4 bases between them. Per the germline V gene, CDR1 is SGDLS and CDR2 is YYNGEE. The CDR3 totals 13 residues. The CDR3 nucleotides read TGTGCCAGCAGCGTACGTCTGAACACTGAAGCTTTCTTT. It encodes CASSVRLNTEAFF. Using reference TRBV9 and TRBJ1-1 for the parts outside the CDR3, the full variable domain is DSGVTQTPKHLITATGQRVTLRCSPRSGDLSVYWYQQSLDQGLQFLIQYYNGEERAKGNILERFSAQQFPDLHSELNLSSLELGDSALYFCASSVRLNTEAFFGQGTRLTVV.

This clone was counted a few times. The rearrangement joins TRBV9 to TRBJ1-6, with 7 positions matching TRBD1. V lost 3 bases, J lost 15 bases, and 15 bases stayed unmatched. This CDR3 spans 15 amino acids. In germline, CDR1 is SGDLS, CDR2 YYNGEE. CDR3 residues: CASSGYDREVEVLHF. CDR3 coding DNA: TGTGCCAGCAGCGGGTACGACAGGGAAGTGGAGGTCCTCCACTTT.

Comments on this clone: This may be a read error: a much more frequent sequence differs by one nucleotide. V gene TRBV7-2 combines with J gene TRBJ2-7; 7 bases are shared with TRBD1. The CDR3 consists of 15 residues. Trimming removed 5 bases from V and 2 bases from J; junction bases left unmatched: 9. Looked up from germline, CDR1 is SGHTA and CDR2 is FQGNSA. CDR3 protein: CASSPLGQLTYEQYF. The CDR3 DNA follows: TGTGCCAGCAGCCCCTTGGGACAGCTCACCTACGAGCAGTACTTC. The full variable domain, in which reference TRBV7-2 and TRBJ2-7 provide the parts outside the CDR3, is GAGVSQSPSNKVTEKGKDVELRCDPISGHTALYWYRQSLGQGLEFLIYFQGNSAPDKSGLPSDRFSAERTGGSVSTLTIQRTQQEDSAVYLCASSPLGQLTYEQYFGPGTRLTVT.

The V and J genes are TRBV28 and TRBJ2-7; TRBD1 aligns across 8 bases. J lost 5 bases, V lost 4 bases, and 7 bases had no gene match. This CDR3 is built from 14 residues. Germline lookup yields CDR1 MDHEN and CDR2 SYDVKM. The CDR3 DNA reads TGTGCCAGCAGTTCCGGACAGGGTTATCACGAGCAGTACTTC. This encodes CASSSGQGYHEQYF.

The chain recombines TRBV30 with TRBJ1-5, with 11 bases lining up with TRBD1. V dropped 2 bases and J dropped 4; count of bases not matched to a gene: 10. The CDR3 has 17 amino acids. Germline CDR1 reads GTSNPN; CDR2 reads SVGIG (reference sequence). CDR3 coding DNA: TGTGCCTGGAGTCCCCCTTGGGACAGGGGGTTTAATCAGCCCCAGCATTTT. Amino acids: CAWSPPWDRGFNQPQHF.

This chain connects TRBV4-1 to TRBJ1-6; TRBD1 aligns across 7 bases. There are 17 residues in the CDR3. After removal of 0 bases from V and 10 bases from J, the junction contained 12 bases not matched to a gene. Germline V gene sequence: CDR1 MGHRA, CDR2 YSYEKL. CDR3 nucleotides: TGCGCCAGCAGCCAAGAAGAGACCGGGACAGTTGGATCACCCCTCCACTTT. Protein sequence: CASSQEETGTVGSPLHF.

V is TRBV6-6 and J is TRBJ1-2; weak D call: TRBD1 (6 bases). The CDR3 runs 12 residues. Trimming shortened V by 5 bases and J by 10 bases, and 14 bases separated the two germline ends. Germline CDR1 MNHNY, CDR2 SVGAGI (reference sequence). The DNA of the CDR3 is TGTGCCAGCAGTCAGTACAGGGATGACTACACCTTC. Its translation is CASSQYRDDYTF.

The V call is TRBV6-1, the J call TRBJ1-2, with 7 bases lining up with TRBD1. The J segment lost 2 bases and the V segment lost 3 bases, leaving 6 bases of the junction unmatched. CDR1 is MNHNS, CDR2 SASEGT, per germline. This CDR3 comprises 15 residues. This CDR3 reads CASSEGTARNYGYTF. The DNA of the CDR3 is TGTGCCAGCAGTGAGGGGACAGCCCGGAACTATGGCTACACCTTC.

CDR3 coding DNA: TGCGCCAGCAGCCAACTAGGAGGGGGCGGCGAGCAGTACTTC. Protein product: CASSQLGGGGEQYF. The chain has TRBV4-1 and TRBJ2-7, with TRBD1 as a possible D gene (7 bases). V lost 2 bases, J lost 6 bases, and 14 bases lay in between. Germline loops: CDR1 MGHRA, CDR2 YSYEKL. The CDR3 loop spans 14 amino acids.

V usage is TRBV13 and J usage is TRBJ1-1; D gene ambiguous. Trimming pared 5 bases from V and 0 bases from J, leaving 7 bases between. This CDR3 has 13 residues. The germline V gene has CDR1 PRHDT and CDR2 FYEKMQ (reference sequence). The DNA of the CDR3 is TGTGCCAGCAGCCTCTATTTGAACACTGAAGCTTTCTTT. Translating it yields CASSLYLNTEAFF.

J is TRBJ1-2 and V is TRBV6-5; TRBD1 aligns across 8 bases. The CDR3 contains 14 residues. Trimming at V came to 10 bases and at J to 11 bases, leaving 18 bases not matched to a gene. CDR1 and CDR2 from the germline V gene are MNHEY and SVGAGI. The CDR3 region has the DNA TGTGCCATAGGGGGTACGGACAGGGCTGGGCGATACACCTTC. It is translated as CAIGGTDRAGRYTF.

J is TRBJ1-2 and V is TRBV13, with D uncertain. Germline loops: CDR1 PRHDT, CDR2 FYEKMQ (reference sequence). The CDR3 length is 13 residues. V was pared by 1 base and J by 4 bases, with 7 bases between. This chain's CDR3 is CASSLVASYGYTF. The CDR3 DNA reads TGTGCCAGCAGCTTAGTTGCCAGCTATGGCTACACCTTC.

The rearrangement uses TRBV6-5 and TRBJ2-1; the D is unclear. The CDR3 totals 12 residues. Germline loops: CDR1 MNHEY, CDR2 SVGAGI. Deletions cut 7 bases from V and 12 bases from J, with 16 bases between. Here the CDR3 reads CASNHPRFGQFF. The CDR3 DNA follows: TGTGCCAGCAATCACCCGCGGTTTGGGCAGTTCTTC.

The V gene is TRBV18, the J gene TRBJ2-5; D remains unclear. Deletions cut 3 bases from V and 4 bases from J, with 12 bases between. From germline, CDR1 is KGHSH and CDR2 LQKENI. The CDR3 contains 14 residues. The CDR3 loop is CASSPYNSGETQYF. CDR3 DNA sequence: TGTGCCAGCTCACCTTACAATTCGGGAGAGACCCAGTACTTC. The full variable domain, rest sourced from reference TRBV18 and TRBJ2-5, is NAGVMQNPRHLVRRRGQEARLRCSPMKGHSHVYWYRQLPEEGLKFMVYLQKENIIDESGMPKERFSAEFPKEGPSILRIQQVVRGDSAAYFCASSPYNSGETQYFGPGTRLLVL.

The chain joins TRBV18 to TRBJ1-2; the D is unclear. CDR3 length equals 14 residues. V was trimmed by 1 base and J by 7 bases, leaving 13 bases between them. The germline CDR1 and CDR2 sequences are KGHSH and LQKENI. The CDR3 loop reads CASSPLRDGGGYTF. The CDR3 DNA is TGTGCCAGCTCACCACTACGGGATGGCGGTGGCTACACCTTC.

This clone was observed once. The V and J genes are TRBV19 and TRBJ1-6, with D uncertain. V lost 7 bases and J lost 9, with 16 bases in between. Germline CDR1 is LNHDA and CDR2 is SQIVND (reference sequence). The CDR3 length is 14 residues. The CDR3 here is CASKTRGDISPLHF. The CDR3 nucleotides read TGTGCCAGTAAAACTCGAGGAGATATTTCACCCCTCCACTTT.

The J gene is TRBJ2-5, the V gene TRBV29-1; TRBD1 might be the D (6 bases). The V and J ends lost 1 base and 5 bases respectively, with 11 bases between them. Germline CDR1 and CDR2: SQVTM and ANQGSEA. The CDR3 is 13 residues long. The CDR3 loop reads CSVEVRRGETQYF. CDR3 DNA sequence: TGCAGCGTTGAAGTGCGAAGGGGGGAGACCCAGTACTTC.

The rearrangement links TRBV5-1 to TRBJ1-5; D uncertain. V was pared by 0 bases and J by 2 bases, with 6 bases between. This CDR3 has 14 residues. Looked up from germline, CDR1 is SGHRS and CDR2 is YFSETQ. For the CDR3, the DNA is TGCGCCAGCAGCTTGGCCGCAGGCAATCAGCCCCAGCATTTT. Amino acids: CASSLAAGNQPQHF.

The V gene is TRBV29-1, the J gene TRBJ1-1; 9 nucleotides agree with TRBD1. The CDR3 is 13 residues long. V lost 8 bases, J lost 5 bases, and 9 bases stayed unmatched. CDR1 is SQVTM, CDR2 ANQGSEA, per germline. The CDR3 DNA reads as TGCAGCACCGCCGGGACAGGGTCGACTGAAGCTTTCTTT. Translating it yields CSTAGTGSTEAFF.

This chain links TRBV5-1 with TRBJ2-7; TRBD2 agrees at 7 bases. Germline V gene sequence: CDR1 SGHRS, CDR2 YFSETQ. The CDR3 is made up of 14 amino acids. After removal of 4 bases from V and 2 bases from J, the junction contained 6 bases not matched to a gene. The CDR3 DNA reads as TGCGCCAGCAGCGGCGGACTAGGGGCCTACGAGCAGTACTTC. It specifies CASSGGLGAYEQYF.

This clone was observed once. The chain carries TRBV4-2 and TRBJ2-4; tentative D call: TRBD1 (6 bases). V lost 4 bases to trimming and J lost 6 bases, with 22 bases between them. CDR1 is LGHNA and CDR2 is YNFKEQ in the germline V gene. CDR3 size: 17 residues. The CDR3 loop is CASSLSPREGVGNIQYF. The CDR3 nucleotides read TGTGCCAGCAGCCTAAGTCCCCGTGAGGGGGTTGGAAACATTCAGTACTTC.

The rearrangement uses TRBV27 and TRBJ2-2; the match to TRBD1 covers 9 bases. This CDR3 is built from 15 residues. V lost 4 bases to trimming and J lost 6 bases; unmatched junction nucleotides: 6. Germline V gene data show CDR1 as MNHEY and CDR2 as SMNVEV (reference sequence). CDR3 residues: CASSSGTGRAGELFF. DNA of the CDR3: TGTGCCAGCAGTTCCGGGACAGGGAGGGCCGGGGAGCTGTTTTTT.

This clone was recorded a few times. This chain connects TRBV3-1 (or the pseudogene TRBV3-2) to TRBJ2-3; 9 bases match TRBD2. After removal of 1 base from V and 8 bases from J, the junction contained 7 bases not matched to a gene. The length of the CDR3 is 15 residues. Germline CDR1 and CDR2: LGHDT and YNNKEL (reference sequence). In DNA form, the CDR3 reads TGTGCCAGCAGCCAAGTTAGCGGGGGAACCGCTACGCAGTATTTT. It specifies CASSQVSGGTATQYF.

The chain uses TRBV15 and TRBJ1-1; D is possibly TRBD1 (5 bases). V was trimmed by 3 bases and J by 1 base, leaving 6 bases between them. This CDR3 has 13 amino acids. Germline V lookup: CDR1 LNHNV, CDR2 YYDKDF (reference sequence). The CDR3 protein is CATSSQGNTEAFF. CDR3 in DNA: TGTGCCACCAGCAGTCAGGGGAACACTGAAGCTTTCTTT.

The genes are TRBV19 and TRBJ1-2, with 8 bases matching TRBD1. This CDR3 is 14 amino acids long. J gave up 4 bases and V 5 bases, and 6 bases lay outside the gene matches. Germline CDR1 and CDR2: LNHDA and SQIVND (reference sequence). CDR3 in DNA: TGTGCCAGTAGTGGGGACAGGCAAGGCTATGGCTACACCTTC. Protein product: CASSGDRQGYGYTF.